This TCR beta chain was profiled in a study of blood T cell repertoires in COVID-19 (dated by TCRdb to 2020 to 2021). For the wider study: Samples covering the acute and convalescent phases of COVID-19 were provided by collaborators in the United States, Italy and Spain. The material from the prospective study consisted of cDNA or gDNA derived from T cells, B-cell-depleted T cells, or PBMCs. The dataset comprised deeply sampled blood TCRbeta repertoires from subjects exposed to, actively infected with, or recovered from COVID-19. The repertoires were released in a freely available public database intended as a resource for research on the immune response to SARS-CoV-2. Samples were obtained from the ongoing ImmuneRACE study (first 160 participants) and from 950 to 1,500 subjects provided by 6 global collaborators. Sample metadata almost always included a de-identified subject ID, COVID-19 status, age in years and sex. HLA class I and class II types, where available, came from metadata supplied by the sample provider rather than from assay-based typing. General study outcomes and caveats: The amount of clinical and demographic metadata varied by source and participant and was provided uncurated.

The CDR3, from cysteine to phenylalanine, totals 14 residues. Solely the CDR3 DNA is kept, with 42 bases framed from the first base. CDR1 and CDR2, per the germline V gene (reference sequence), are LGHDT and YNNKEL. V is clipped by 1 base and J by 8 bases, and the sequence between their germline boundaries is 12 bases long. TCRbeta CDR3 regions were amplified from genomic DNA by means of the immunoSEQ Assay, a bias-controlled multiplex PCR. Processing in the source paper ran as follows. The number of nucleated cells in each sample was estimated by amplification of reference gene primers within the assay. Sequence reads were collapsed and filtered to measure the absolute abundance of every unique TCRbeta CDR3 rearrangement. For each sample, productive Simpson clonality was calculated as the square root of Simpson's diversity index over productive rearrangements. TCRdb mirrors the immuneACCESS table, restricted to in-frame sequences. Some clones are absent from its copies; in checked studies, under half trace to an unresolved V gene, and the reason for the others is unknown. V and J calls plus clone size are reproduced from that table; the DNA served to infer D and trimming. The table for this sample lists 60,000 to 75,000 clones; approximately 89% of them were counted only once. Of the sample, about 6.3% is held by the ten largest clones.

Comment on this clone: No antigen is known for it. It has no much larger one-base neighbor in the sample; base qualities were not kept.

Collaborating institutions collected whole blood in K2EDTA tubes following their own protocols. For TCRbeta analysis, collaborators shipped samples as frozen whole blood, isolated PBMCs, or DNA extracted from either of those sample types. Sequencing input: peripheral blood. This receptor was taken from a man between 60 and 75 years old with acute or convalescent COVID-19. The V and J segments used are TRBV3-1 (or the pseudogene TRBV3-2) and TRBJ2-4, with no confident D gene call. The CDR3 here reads CASSQGGYKYIQYF. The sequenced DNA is TGTGCCAGCAGCCAAGGAGGCTATAAGTACATTCAGTACTTC.